Listed below are T cell receptor beta chains from one sample, sequenced in a study of control samples from healthy donors and cancer patients. Assay used: immunoSEQ multiplex PCR; TCRdb lists only in-frame clones, some missing. The data show tens of thousands of clones, roughly 91% seen once. The sample taken for sequencing was blood. The receptor set was obtained from a young man in good health. The CDR3 runs from the conserved cysteine through the conserved F or W. D genes are given only for firm matches. Expanded clones get a size class; other rows say once, few or many, or leave the size out.

>TRBJ2-5|.|TRBV19|.
CASSKTNGETQYF
TGTGCCAGTAGTAAGACAAATGGGGAAACCCAGTACTTC
>TRBJ1-5|once|TRBV24-1|.
CATSQGGNQPQHF
TGTGCCACCAGCCAAGGGGGCAATCAGCCCCAGCATTTT
>TRBJ1-1|.|TRBV29-1|.
CSVRGSNTEAFF
TGCAGCGTTCGGGGTTCGAACACTGAAGCTTTCTTT
>TRBJ2-1|.|TRBV5-8|TRBD2
CASSLRTSGAYNEQFF
TGTGCCAGCAGCTTACGAACTAGCGGAGCCTACAATGAGCAGTTCTTC
>TRBJ2-7|.|TRBV2|TRBD2
CASSPRGSREGDEQYF
TGTGCCAGCAGCCCCCGCGGGAGTAGGGAAGGGGACGAGCAGTACTTC
>TRBJ1-4|.|TRBV19|.
CASRLVDEKLFF
TGTGCCAGTCGCCTGGTAGATGAAAAACTGTTTTTT
>TRBJ2-7|.|TRBV23-1|.
CASSQSSGKSYEQYF
TGCGCCAGCAGTCAATCGTCAGGGAAATCCTACGAGCAGTACTTC
>TRBJ2-5|.|TRBV6-5|TRBD1
CASSPGQGQTQYF
TGTGCCAGCAGTCCGGGACAGGGACAGACCCAGTACTTC
>TRBJ1-3|.|TRBV5-1|.
CASSPPTAGNTIYF
TGCGCCAGCAGCCCTCCGACAGCTGGAAACACCATATATTTT
>TRBJ1-3|.|TRBV10-3|TRBD1
CAISKGPSGTGPSSGNTIYF
TGTGCCATCAGTAAGGGCCCTTCCGGGACAGGTCCTAGCTCTGGAAACACCATATATTTT
>TRBJ2-5|.|TRBV5-1|TRBD2
CASSFSGEGAKTQYF
TGCGCCAGCAGCTTTAGCGGGGAAGGGGCAAAGACCCAGTACTTC
>TRBJ1-5|few|TRBV19|.
CASSIRTQNSNQPQHF
TGTGCCAGTAGTATAAGGACACAAAATAGCAATCAGCCCCAGCATTTT
>TRBJ2-7|.|TRBV12-3/TRBV12-4|.
CASSRESSYEQYF
TGTGCCAGCAGCCGGGAGAGCTCCTACGAGCAGTACTTC
>TRBJ1-1|.|TRBV30|.
CAWSKSRNTEAFF
TGTGCCTGGAGCAAGAGTCGGAACACTGAAGCTTTCTTT
>TRBJ2-1|.|TRBV4-2|.
CASSSQTDSYNEQFF
TGTGCCAGCAGCTCCCAGACGGATTCCTACAATGAGCAGTTCTTC
>TRBJ2-5|.|TRBV4-1|.
CASSQDQGVGTQYF
TGCGCCAGCAGCCAAGACCAAGGGGTGGGGACCCAGTACTTC
>TRBJ1-2|.|TRBV28|.
CASSPREPSGGYTF
TGTGCCAGCAGTCCCCGGGAGCCGAGTGGTGGCTACACCTTC
>TRBJ2-6|.|TRBV25-1|TRBD1
CASSEARGTGANVLTF
TGTGCCAGCAGTGAGGCCAGGGGGACTGGGGCCAACGTCCTGACTTTC
>TRBJ1-6|.|TRBV4-1|.
CASSAGRGPNNSPLHF
TGCGCCAGCAGCGCGGGCCGGGGACCGAATAATTCACCCCTCCACTTT
>TRBJ2-5|.|TRBV30|TRBD2
CAWSASGGPEETQYF
TGTGCCTGGAGTGCTTCGGGAGGGCCTGAAGAGACCCAGTACTTC
>TRBJ2-1|.|TRBV14|.
CASSQIKLRVVNEQFF
TGTGCCAGCAGCCAAATTAAATTGCGGGTCGTCAATGAGCAGTTCTTC
>TRBJ1-1|.|TRBV6-1|.
CASSEIGRAGTEAFF
TGTGCCAGCAGTGAAATTGGGCGGGCGGGCACTGAAGCTTTCTTT
>TRBJ1-2|.|TRBV7-2|.
CASSLATGNYGYTF
TGTGCCAGCAGCTTGGCCACAGGAAACTATGGCTACACCTTC
>TRBJ2-1|once|TRBV20-1|.
CSASRSSHNEQFF
TGCAGTGCTAGTCGTTCTAGCCACAATGAGCAGTTCTTC
>TRBJ2-7|.|TRBV7-8|TRBD1
CASSLPRDRSYEQYF
TGTGCCAGCAGCCTACCACGGGACAGGAGCTACGAGCAGTACTTC
>TRBJ2-6|.|TRBV30|.
CACTIGSGANVLTF
TGTGCCTGCACAATTGGCTCTGGGGCCAACGTCCTGACTTTC
>TRBJ1-6|.|TRBV5-1|.
CASKSLGGESPLHF
TGCGCCAGCAAGAGCCTTGGGGGAGAGTCACCCCTCCACTTT
>TRBJ1-2|.|TRBV19|.
CATTRGVGGYTF
TGTGCCACCACGAGGGGGGTCGGGGGCTACACCTTC
>TRBJ2-3|.|TRBV7-3|.
CASSPDGTTDTQYF
TGTGCCAGCAGCCCAGATGGGACCACAGATACGCAGTATTTT
>TRBJ2-7|.|TRBV2|.
CASSPRTVQYF
TGTGCCAGCAGTCCACGGACCGTGCAGTACTTC
>TRBJ1-2|.|TRBV29-1|.
CSVDGGNYGYTF
TGCAGCGTTGACGGGGGCAACTATGGCTACACCTTC
>TRBJ1-5|.|TRBV10-3|.
CAISDGQGNQPQHF
TGTGCCATCAGTGACGGGCAGGGGAACCAGCCCCAGCATTTT
>TRBJ1-6|.|TRBV2|TRBD1
CASSMGQENSPLHF
TGTGCCAGCAGTATGGGACAGGAGAATTCACCCCTCCACTTT